The T cell receptor (beta chain) described here comes from a study of T cells in Graves' hyperthyroidism and ophthalmopathy. Germline CDR1 reads SNHLY; CDR2 reads FYNNEI. The length of the CDR3 is 17 residues. The V and J ends lost 2 bases and 1 base, in that order; junction bases with no gene match: 6. This clonotype was detected ten times or more. The TCR beta CDR3 regions underwent amplification using RNA transcripts as the source. The study used the HTBI primer set for a first-round RT-PCR of the TCR CDR3. TCRdb reprocessed the multiplex PCR reads via MiXCR and lists one record per CDR3 protein. This table has some 460,000 distinct CDR3 sequences, more than 15% appearing once.

The rearrangement uses TRBV2 and TRBJ2-2, with 8 bases aligning to TRBD2. This clonotype originated in a woman under 30 with Graves' hyperthyroidism. Sequenced material: blood. The CDR3: CASSERKGLENTGELFF. The CDR3 DNA reads as TGTGCCAGCAGTGAACGGAAGGGACTAGAGAACACCGGGGAGCTGTTTTTT.